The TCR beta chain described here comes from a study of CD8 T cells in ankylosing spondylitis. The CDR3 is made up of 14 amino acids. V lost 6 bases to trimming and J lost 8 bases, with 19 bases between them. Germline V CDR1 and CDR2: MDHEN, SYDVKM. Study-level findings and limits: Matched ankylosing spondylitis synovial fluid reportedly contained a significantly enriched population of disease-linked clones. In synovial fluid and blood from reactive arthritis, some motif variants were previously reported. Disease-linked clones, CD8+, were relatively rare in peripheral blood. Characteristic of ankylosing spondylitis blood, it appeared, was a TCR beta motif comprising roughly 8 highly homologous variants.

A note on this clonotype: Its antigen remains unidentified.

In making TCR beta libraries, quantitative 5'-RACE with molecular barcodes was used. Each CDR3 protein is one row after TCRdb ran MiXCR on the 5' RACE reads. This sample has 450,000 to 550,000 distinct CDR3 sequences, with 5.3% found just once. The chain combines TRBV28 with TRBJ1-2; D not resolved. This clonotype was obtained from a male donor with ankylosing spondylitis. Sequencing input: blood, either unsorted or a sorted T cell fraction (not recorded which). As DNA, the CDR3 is TGTGCCAGCAGCCCGGAGAGGCTTCTGGGGGGCTACACCTTC. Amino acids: CASSPERLLGGYTF.